This T cell receptor beta chain was profiled in a study of T cell repertoires in cytomegalovirus infection. This clonotype was observed a few times. Its target is not known. Using its own MiXCR run on the reads, TCRdb lists one record per CDR3 protein. This table holds some 800,000 distinct CDR3 sequences, under 35% found once. The ends were cut back, 3 bases at V and 4 bases at J, with 12 bases in the middle. This CDR3 spans 14 amino acids. Germline V gene sequence: CDR1 ENHRY, CDR2 SYGVKD. General study findings and limits: The study found HLA-C-restricted CMV-specific TCR beta clonotypes dominating the ex vivo response. Adding up the frequency of public TCR beta families identified people who carried CMV plus the relevant HLA.

This sequence originates from a human donor in good health (CMV status not recorded). Some clones in this sample may be carry-over from other donors' samples. The V call is TRBV10-3, the J call TRBJ1-2, with a tentative D call TRBD1 (6 bases). Sequenced here: cultured CD8+ T cells from PBMCs, sampled from culture after CMV antigen stimulation. This chain's CDR3 is CAISDSRGGYGYTF. The CDR3 region has the DNA TGTGCCATCAGTGATTCGCGAGGGGGCTATGGCTACACCTTC.